This T cell receptor (beta chain) was captured in a study of radiation and T cells in renal cell carcinoma. Only in-frame clones appear in the TCRdb table, and some are missing; sequencing was by immunoSEQ multiplex PCR. The sample has almost 9,500 clones; almost 65% are singletons. The length of the CDR3 is 14 residues. CDR1 and CDR2 (germline): SGHNT, YYREEE (reference sequence). Trimming took 4 bases from V and 4 from J, leaving 14 bases between them. Described treatment: 15 Gy SBRT to primary tumor, nephrectomy 4 weeks later. Sequencing was performed on tumor tissue, taken from a patient whose treatment included radiotherapy and nephrectomy. The genes are TRBV5-4 and TRBJ1-2, with D unclear. This TCR came from a woman aged 45-60 years with renal cell carcinoma. The DNA of the CDR3 is TGTGCCAGCAGCAAGGAGGCACCCTCCTATGGCTACACCTTC. The encoded protein is CASSKEAPSYGYTF.